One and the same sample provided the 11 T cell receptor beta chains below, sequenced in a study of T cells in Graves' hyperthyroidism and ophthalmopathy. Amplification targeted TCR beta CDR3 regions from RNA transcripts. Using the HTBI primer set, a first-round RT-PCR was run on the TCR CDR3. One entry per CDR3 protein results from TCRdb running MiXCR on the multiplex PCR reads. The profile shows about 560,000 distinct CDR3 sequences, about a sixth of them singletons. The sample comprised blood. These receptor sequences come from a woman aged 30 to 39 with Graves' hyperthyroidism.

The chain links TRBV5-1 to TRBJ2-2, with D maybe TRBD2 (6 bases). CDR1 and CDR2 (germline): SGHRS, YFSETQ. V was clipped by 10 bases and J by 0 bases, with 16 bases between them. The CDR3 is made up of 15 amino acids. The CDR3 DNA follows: TGCGCCGGCCGCCCGGGGACTCCGAACACCGGGGAGCTGTTTTTT. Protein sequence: CAGRPGTPNTGELFF.

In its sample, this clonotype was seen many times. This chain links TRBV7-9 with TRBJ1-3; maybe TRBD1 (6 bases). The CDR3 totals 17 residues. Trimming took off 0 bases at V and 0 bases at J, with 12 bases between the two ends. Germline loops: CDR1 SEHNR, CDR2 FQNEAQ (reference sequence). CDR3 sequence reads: CASSLAFGGHSGNTIYF. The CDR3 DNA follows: TGTGCCAGCAGCTTAGCGTTTGGGGGCCACTCTGGAAACACCATATATTTT.

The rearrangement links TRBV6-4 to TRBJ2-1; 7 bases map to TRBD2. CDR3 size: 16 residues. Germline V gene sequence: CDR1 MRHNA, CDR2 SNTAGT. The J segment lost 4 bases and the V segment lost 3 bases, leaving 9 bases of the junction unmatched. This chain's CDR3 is CASSEAGTERYNEQFF. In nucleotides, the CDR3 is TGTGCCAGCAGTGAAGCGGGGACGGAGAGATACAATGAGCAGTTCTTC.

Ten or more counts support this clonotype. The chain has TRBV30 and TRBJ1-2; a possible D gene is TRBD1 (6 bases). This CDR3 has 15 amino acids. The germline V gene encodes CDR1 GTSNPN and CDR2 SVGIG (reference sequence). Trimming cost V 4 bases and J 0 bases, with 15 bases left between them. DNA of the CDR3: TGTGCCTGGACCAACAGAGGACAGTCTAACTATGGCTACACCTTC. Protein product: CAWTNRGQSNYGYTF.

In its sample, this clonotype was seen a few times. CDR3 coding DNA: TGTGCCAGCAGTCTTCGACTAGTGGCAGATACGCAGTATTTT. It is translated as CASSLRLVADTQYF. This chain uses TRBV27 with TRBJ2-3, with D possibly being TRBD2 (6 bases). The V end lost 5 bases, the J end lost 4 bases, and 13 bases lay between the germline ends. Germline CDR1 reads MNHEY; CDR2 reads SMNVEV (reference sequence). This CDR3 region has 14 residues.

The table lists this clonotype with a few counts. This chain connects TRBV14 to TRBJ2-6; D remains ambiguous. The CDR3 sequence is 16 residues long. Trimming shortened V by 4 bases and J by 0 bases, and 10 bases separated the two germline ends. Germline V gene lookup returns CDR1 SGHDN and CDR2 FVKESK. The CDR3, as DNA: TGTGCCAGCAGCCCCCTGGGCCCCTCTGGGGCCAACGTCCTGACTTTC. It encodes CASSPLGPSGANVLTF.

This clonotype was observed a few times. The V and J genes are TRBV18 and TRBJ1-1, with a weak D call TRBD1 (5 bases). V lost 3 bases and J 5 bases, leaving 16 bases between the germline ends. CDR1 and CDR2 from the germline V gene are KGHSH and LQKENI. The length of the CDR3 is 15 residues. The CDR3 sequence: CASSPPAKGWTEAFF. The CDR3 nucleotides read TGTGCCAGCTCACCGCCGGCGAAGGGGTGGACTGAAGCTTTCTTT.

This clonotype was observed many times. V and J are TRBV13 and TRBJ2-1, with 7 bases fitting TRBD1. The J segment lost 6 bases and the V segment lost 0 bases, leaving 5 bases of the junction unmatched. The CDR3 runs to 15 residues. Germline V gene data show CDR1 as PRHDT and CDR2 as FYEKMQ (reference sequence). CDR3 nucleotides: TGTGCCAGCAGCTTAGGCAAGGGGGCGCGCAATGAGCAGTTCTTC. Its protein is CASSLGKGARNEQFF.

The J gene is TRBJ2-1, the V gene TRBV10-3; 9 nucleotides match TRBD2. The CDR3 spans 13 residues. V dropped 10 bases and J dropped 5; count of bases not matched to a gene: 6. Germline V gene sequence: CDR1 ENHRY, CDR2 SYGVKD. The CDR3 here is CASRPSGDNEQFF. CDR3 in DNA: TGTGCCAGCAGGCCTAGCGGGGACAATGAGCAGTTCTTC.

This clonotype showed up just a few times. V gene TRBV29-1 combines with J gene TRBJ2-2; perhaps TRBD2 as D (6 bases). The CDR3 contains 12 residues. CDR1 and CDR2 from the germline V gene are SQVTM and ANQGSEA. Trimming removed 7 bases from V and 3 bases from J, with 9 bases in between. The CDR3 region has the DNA TGCAGCGAGCTAGCGTACACCGGGGAGCTGTTTTTT. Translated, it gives CSELAYTGELFF.

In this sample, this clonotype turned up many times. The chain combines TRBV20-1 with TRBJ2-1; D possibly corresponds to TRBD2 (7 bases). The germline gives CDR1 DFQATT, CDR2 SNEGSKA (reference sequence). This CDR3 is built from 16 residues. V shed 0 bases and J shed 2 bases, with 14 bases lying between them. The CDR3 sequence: CSARDSAGATYNEQFF. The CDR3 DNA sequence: TGCAGTGCTAGAGATTCCGCGGGGGCAACCTACAATGAGCAGTTCTTC.